The 27 T cell receptor beta chains below all came from one sample that was sequenced in a study of blood T cell repertoires in COVID-19. Generated by immunoSEQ multiplex PCR, the TCRdb table keeps only in-frame clones and is missing some. The data contain about 400,000 clones, 89% of them singletons. Source material: peripheral blood. Receptor source: a middle-aged man with acute or convalescent COVID-19.

This clone was seen a few times. This chain connects TRBV6-1 to TRBJ1-1; D is possibly TRBD1 (5 bases). Looked up from germline, CDR1 is MNHNS and CDR2 is SASEGT. There are 16 residues in the CDR3. V was cut by 3 bases and J by 1 base, with 15 bases left in between. In nucleotides, the CDR3 is TGTGCCAGCAGTGAGGACACCACCCTCGGGAACACTGAAGCTTTCTTT. This gives the protein CASSEDTTLGNTEAFF.

V and J are TRBV27 and TRBJ2-1; D gene ambiguous. The germline V and J ends were trimmed by 6 bases and 0 bases, with 15 bases remaining between them. From germline, CDR1 is MNHEY and CDR2 SMNVEV (reference sequence). The length of the CDR3 is 16 residues. The CDR3 sequence is CASSLLYVSSYNEQFF. In nucleotides, the CDR3 is TGTGCCAGCAGCCTCCTGTACGTGAGCTCCTACAATGAGCAGTTCTTC.

The table lists this clone with a count of one. J is TRBJ2-1 and V is TRBV24-1; 7 nucleotides agree with TRBD2. Per the germline V gene, CDR1 is KGHDR and CDR2 is SFDVKD. J lost 9 bases, V lost 5 bases, and 3 bases had no gene match. This CDR3 has 12 residues. CDR3: CATSGEGREQFF. The CDR3 coding sequence is TGTGCCACCAGTGGGGAGGGGCGTGAGCAGTTCTTC.

The chain recombines TRBV7-9 with TRBJ2-7; TRBD1 matches at 9 bases. Looked up from germline, CDR1 is SEHNR and CDR2 is FQNEAQ (reference sequence). J was trimmed by 2 bases and V by 2 bases; bases with no gene match: 4. The CDR3 loop spans 15 amino acids. This chain's CDR3 is CASSLWDRAPYEQYF. The CDR3 bases are TGTGCCAGCAGCTTATGGGACAGGGCGCCCTACGAGCAGTACTTC.

This clone was seen only a few times. The genes are TRBV7-8 and TRBJ1-1; D uncertain. CDR3 length equals 16 residues. Trimming cost V 1 base and J 1 base, with 13 bases left between them. The germline V gene encodes CDR1 SGHVS and CDR2 FQNEAQ. CDR3 sequence: CASSLGPGSSNTEAFF. In DNA, the CDR3 is TGTGCCAGCAGCTTAGGCCCAGGCAGTTCGAACACTGAAGCTTTCTTT.

The chain combines TRBV30 with TRBJ2-2; D ambiguous. Trimming pared 0 bases from V and 3 bases from J, leaving 8 bases between. The CDR3 has 14 amino acids. Germline V gene lookup returns CDR1 GTSNPN and CDR2 SVGIG (reference sequence). The CDR3 reads CAWSVRLDTGELFF. The CDR3 DNA follows: TGTGCCTGGAGTGTGCGGTTGGACACCGGGGAGCTGTTTTTT. The full variable domain, in which reference TRBV30 and TRBJ2-2 provide the parts outside the CDR3, is SQTIHQWPATLVQPVGSPLSLECTVEGTSNPNLYWYRQAAGRGLQLLFYSVGIGQISSEVPQNLSASRPQDRQFILSSKKLLLSDSGFYLCAWSVRLDTGELFFGEGSRLTVL.

The V and J genes are TRBV2 and TRBJ2-2; a weak D match, TRBD1 (6 bases). Trimming removed 3 bases at V and 4 bases at J, with 12 bases between. Germline values: CDR1 SNHLY, CDR2 FYNNEI. The length of the CDR3 is 15 residues. CDR3: CASSEIVGGTGELFF. CDR3 DNA sequence: TGTGCCAGCAGTGAGATCGTAGGGGGCACCGGGGAGCTGTTTTTT.

J is TRBJ1-2 and V is TRBV9; 8 nucleotides line up with TRBD1. V was pared by 4 bases and J by 8 bases, with 13 bases of the junction left unmatched. CDR1 SGDLS and CDR2 YYNGEE come from the germline V gene. The CDR3 consists of 15 residues. Here the CDR3 DNA reads TGTGCCAGCAGCTCCGGTAGGACAGGGAGTTTGGGCTACACCTTC. Translating it yields CASSSGRTGSLGYTF.

The chain carries TRBV27 and TRBJ1-6; unclear D gene. The CDR3 contains 14 residues. The germline gives CDR1 MNHEY, CDR2 SMNVEV (reference sequence). Deletions cut 6 bases from V and 9 bases from J, with 15 bases between. The CDR3 loop reads CASSPDTTFSPLHF. DNA of the CDR3: TGTGCCAGCAGCCCCGACACAACCTTTTCACCCCTCCACTTT.

The chain joins TRBV28 to TRBJ1-1, with 7 bases matching TRBD1. Per the germline V gene, CDR1 is MDHEN and CDR2 is SYDVKM. The CDR3 runs to 16 residues. Germline trimming cut 4 bases from V and 2 bases from J; bases unmatched to any gene: 10. The CDR3 DNA reads as TGTGCCAGCAGTTCTATAGGACAGGACCTTAACACTGAAGCTTTCTTT. It translates to CASSSIGQDLNTEAFF.

This sequence joins TRBV6-5 and TRBJ2-7; 8 bases are shared with TRBD1. Germline assignment: CDR1 MNHEY and CDR2 SVGAGI. The ends lost 8 bases at V and 2 bases at J; junction bases unmatched: 8. The CDR3 consists of 14 residues. The CDR3 sequence: CASGAGTGAYEQYF. The CDR3 bases are TGTGCCAGCGGAGCCGGGACAGGCGCCTACGAGCAGTACTTC.

The chain couples TRBV27 to TRBJ2-7, with no clear D. Germline V gene data show CDR1 as MNHEY and CDR2 as SMNVEV (reference sequence). This CDR3 is built from 14 residues. Trimming took 2 bases from V and 2 from J, leaving 10 bases between them. In DNA form, the CDR3 reads TGTGCCAGCAGTTTAACTTGGGCTACCTACGAGCAGTACTTC. This codes for CASSLTWATYEQYF.

In the case of this clone: The sample has other DNA sequences that encode this CDR3 too. The J gene is TRBJ2-7, the V gene TRBV19; D is unresolved. Trimming removed 3 bases at V and 2 bases at J, with 11 bases between. Germline CDR1 LNHDA, CDR2 SQIVND (reference sequence). CDR3 length: 14 amino acids. The CDR3 DNA reads TGTGCCAGTAGTATGGGCACTGAGCCCTACGAGCAGTACTTC. Protein sequence: CASSMGTEPYEQYF.

The V and J genes are TRBV4-1 and TRBJ2-7, with D uncertain. The CDR3 is 16 residues long. In germline, CDR1 is MGHRA, CDR2 YSYEKL. V lost 3 bases, J lost 2 bases, and 17 bases lay in between. CDR3 sequence reads: CASSHPPNSKTYEQYF. For the CDR3, the DNA is TGCGCCAGCAGCCATCCTCCGAATAGTAAAACCTACGAGCAGTACTTC.

The sample holds one count of this clone. Within the sample, other DNA sequences also encode this same CDR3. The chain recombines TRBV29-1 with TRBJ1-1; no definite D call. V lost 4 bases to trimming and J lost 1 base, with 7 bases between them. The CDR3 runs 12 residues. Germline CDR1 SQVTM, CDR2 ANQGSEA. As DNA, the CDR3 is TGCAGCGTTGTGCCCGGGAACACTGAAGCTTTCTTT. This sequence encodes CSVVPGNTEAFF.

The chain combines TRBV14 with TRBJ2-1; D may be TRBD1 (6 bases). The CDR3 covers 14 residues. Looked up from germline, CDR1 is SGHDN and CDR2 is FVKESK. Trimming cost V 1 base and J 8 bases, with 12 bases left between them. The CDR3, as DNA: TGTGCCAGCAGCCAAGTATGGGCAGGGGATGAGCAGTTCTTC. Its translation: CASSQVWAGDEQFF.

The J gene is TRBJ2-7, the V gene TRBV4-3, with 12 bases matching TRBD2. Germline V lookup: CDR1 LGHNA, CDR2 YSLEER. CDR3 length equals 15 residues. With V trimmed by 1 base and J by 3 bases, 1 base remained unmatched. The CDR3, as DNA: TGCGCCAGCAGCCAAGGGACTAGCGGGAACTACGAGCAGTACTTC. Protein: CASSQGTSGNYEQYF.

This chain joins TRBV10-3 and TRBJ2-7, with TRBD2 identical over 8 bases. V shed 6 bases and J 1 base; nucleotides not matched to a gene: 20. The germline V gene has CDR1 ENHRY and CDR2 SYGVKD. The CDR3 loop spans 19 amino acids. In DNA form, the CDR3 reads TGTGCCATCAGGGAAGGGATTATTAGCGGGAAACTGGGGTCCTACGAGCAGTACTTC. Translation: CAIREGIISGKLGSYEQYF.

The V call is TRBV9, the J call TRBJ2-1; TRBD2 matches 7 bases. CDR1 and CDR2 (germline): SGDLS, YYNGEE. After removal of 4 bases from V and 4 bases from J, the junction contained 11 bases not matched to a gene. The CDR3 loop spans 16 amino acids. The CDR3 region is CASSPHAGDNYNEQFF. The CDR3, as DNA: TGTGCCAGCAGCCCCCACGCGGGGGATAATTACAATGAGCAGTTCTTC.

The V gene is TRBV28, the J gene TRBJ1-2; TRBD1 might be the D (6 bases). The CDR3 consists of 14 residues. CDR1 is MDHEN and CDR2 is SYDVKM in the germline V gene. V dropped 6 bases and J dropped 4 bases, with 15 bases sitting between them. CDR3 loop: CASSPRTAFYGYTF. The CDR3 DNA reads TGTGCCAGCAGCCCAAGGACAGCCTTCTATGGCTACACCTTC.

The chain has TRBV5-6 and TRBJ2-7; D may be TRBD1 (7 bases). The CDR3 is 16 residues long. Germline CDR1 SGHDT, CDR2 YYEEEE. Trimming removed 3 bases from V and 6 bases from J, with 22 bases in between. CDR3 sequence reads: CASSSLEEGAFSEQYF. Written as DNA, the CDR3 is TGTGCCAGCAGCTCCCTCGAGGAGGGGGCTTTTTCCGAGCAGTACTTC.

CDR3 DNA sequence: TGTGCCAGCAGCCCAGTTTCGGGGCGGGGGGATGAAAAACTGTTTTTT. Its protein product is CASSPVSGRGDEKLFF. The chain recombines TRBV7-9 with TRBJ1-4, with D perhaps TRBD1 (5 bases). Germline CDR1 and CDR2: SEHNR and FQNEAQ (reference sequence). Trimming stripped 5 bases from V and 6 bases from J, with 19 bases between. The CDR3 loop spans 16 amino acids.

This chain links TRBV27 with TRBJ2-7; 10 bases line up with TRBD1. V lost 3 bases, J lost 0 bases, and 2 bases stayed unmatched. The CDR3 has 15 residues. CDR1 is MNHEY and CDR2 is SMNVEV in the germline V gene (reference sequence). CDR3 amino acids: CASSFGTGDSYEQYF. Written as DNA, the CDR3 is TGTGCCAGCAGTTTCGGGACAGGGGACTCCTACGAGCAGTACTTC.

This chain joins TRBV9 and TRBJ2-7, with a possible D match to TRBD2 (6 bases). CDR3 size: 15 residues. V lost 3 bases and J 2 bases, leaving 15 bases between the germline ends. Germline V gene data show CDR1 as SGDLS and CDR2 as YYNGEE. CDR3 amino acids: CASSALPGVTYEQYF. CDR3 sequence (DNA): TGTGCCAGCAGCGCCCTCCCGGGGGTCACCTACGAGCAGTACTTC.

V gene TRBV6-2 or TRBV6-3 combines with J gene TRBJ2-2, with 10 bases fitting TRBD1. The V and J ends lost 2 bases and 7 bases, in that order; junction bases with no gene match: 7. CDR3 length: 16 residues. Germline CDR1 reads MNHEY; CDR2 reads SVGEGT. The CDR3 bases are TGTGCCAGCAGTTACACCGGGACAGGGGTGTACGGGGAGCTGTTTTTT. Residues: CASSYTGTGVYGELFF.

This chain uses TRBV27 with TRBJ1-2; possibly TRBD1 for D (6 bases). The germline CDR1 and CDR2 sequences are MNHEY and SMNVEV (reference sequence). The CDR3 is 13 amino acids. The germline V and J ends were trimmed by 2 bases and 4 bases, with 8 bases remaining between them. The CDR3 sequence is CASSLNRAYGYTF. The CDR3 nucleotides are TGTGCCAGCAGTTTAAACAGGGCCTATGGCTACACCTTC.

V is TRBV2 and J is TRBJ2-3; TRBD2 aligns across 10 bases. There are 15 residues in the CDR3. V was pared by 6 bases and J by 1 base, with 4 bases of the junction left unmatched. The germline gives CDR1 SNHLY, CDR2 FYNNEI. The CDR3 bases are TGTGCCAGCAGAGCTACTAGCGGGGGCACAGATACGCAGTATTTT. This encodes CASRATSGGTDTQYF.